This is a list of T cell receptor beta chains from one sample in a study of cytomegalovirus exposure and HLA in healthy donors. The assay was immunoSEQ multiplex PCR, and TCRdb's table has in-frame clones only and misses some. The sample table includes approximately 150,000 clones. The sample was PBMCs. The receptors stem from a male donor in good health and CMV-seronegative. Each CDR3 is given with its conserved first and last residue. D genes are given only for firm matches.

j_gene | d_gene | v_gene | CDR3aa | CDR3nt
TRBJ2-2 | TRBD2 | TRBV6-1 | CASRRAGGDTGELFF | TGTGCCAGCCGAAGGGCGGGGGGGGACACCGGGGAGCTGTTTTTT
TRBJ2-5 | TRBD2 | TRBV5-1 | CASSLRPSGREETQYF | TGCGCCAGCAGCTTGAGGCCTAGCGGGAGGGAAGAGACCCAGTACTTC
TRBJ2-7 | TRBD1 | TRBV30 | CAWSMTGAYEQYF | TGTGCCTGGAGTATGACAGGGGCCTACGAGCAGTACTTC
TRBJ2-2 | . | TRBV7-8 | CASSLIGSGNTGELFF | TGTGCCAGCAGCTTAATAGGTAGCGGGAACACCGGGGAGCTGTTTTTT
TRBJ2-1 | TRBD1 | TRBV4-2 | CASSHPRTGDYNEQFF | TGTGCCAGCAGCCATCCCCGGACAGGGGACTACAATGAGCAGTTCTTC
TRBJ2-5 | TRBD1 | TRBV13 | CASSQTGGGETQYF | TGTGCCAGCAGCCAAACAGGGGGCGGAGAGACCCAGTACTTC
TRBJ1-1 | . | TRBV7-9 | CASSLARVVGLGTEAFF | TGTGCCAGCAGCTTAGCTAGGGTGGTGGGGCTTGGCACTGAAGCTTTCTTT
TRBJ2-7 | . | TRBV5-1 | CASSPDSLWEQYF | TGCGCCAGCAGCCCGGACAGCCTCTGGGAGCAGTACTTC
TRBJ2-1 | TRBD2 | TRBV28 | CASRRTSGRVDEQFF | TGTGCCAGCAGGAGGACTAGCGGGAGGGTCGATGAGCAGTTCTTC
TRBJ1-2 | TRBD1 | TRBV5-6 | CASSNDIRGLSNYGYTF | TGTGCCAGCAGCAACGACATCAGGGGGCTTTCGAACTATGGCTACACCTTC
TRBJ1-2 | . | TRBV27 | CASALTRVHGYTF | TGTGCCAGCGCCCTCACCAGGGTCCATGGCTACACCTTC
TRBJ2-1 | . | TRBV7-8 | CASCRGARNEQFF | TGTGCCTCCTGTCGGGGGGCGCGCAATGAGCAGTTCTTC
TRBJ2-2 | . | TRBV5-1 | CASSLALVSTGELFF | TGCGCCAGCAGCTTGGCACTAGTTAGCACCGGGGAGCTGTTTTTT
TRBJ2-1 | TRBD2 | TRBV27 | CASSAGTSGTGQFF | TGTGCCAGCAGTGCCGGGACTAGCGGGACTGGGCAGTTCTTC
TRBJ2-7 | . | TRBV7-8 | CASSLGLDGSYEQYF | TGTGCCAGCAGCTTAGGACTTGACGGCTCCTACGAGCAGTACTTC
TRBJ1-1 | . | TRBV30 | CAWSTGIEAFF | TGTGCCTGGAGTACCGGGATAGAAGCTTTCTTT
TRBJ2-5 | TRBD2 | TRBV4-2 | CASSPSTSGSLETQYF | TGTGCCAGCAGCCCTTCGACTAGCGGGAGTTTGGAGACCCAGTACTTC
TRBJ2-2 | . | TRBV13 | CASSYESGNTGELFF | TGTGCCAGCAGCTACGAGTCAGGGAACACCGGGGAGCTGTTTTTT
TRBJ1-4 | . | TRBV19 | CASRRGGNEKLFF | TGTGCCAGTAGACGGGGGGGTAATGAAAAACTGTTTTTT
TRBJ2-5 | . | TRBV4-2 | CASGTAEGETQYF | TGTGCCAGCGGGACTGCGGAGGGAGAGACCCAGTACTTC
TRBJ1-5 | TRBD1 | TRBV7-2 | CASSLDRGNQPQHF | TGTGCCAGCAGCCTCGACAGGGGAAATCAGCCCCAGCATTTT
TRBJ1-2 | . | TRBV6-6 | CASSFRTVSYGYTF | TGTGCCAGCAGTTTTCGGACAGTGAGCTATGGCTACACCTTC
TRBJ2-7 | . | TRBV30 | CAWGDSAYEQYF | TGTGCCTGGGGAGACTCGGCCTACGAGCAGTACTTC
TRBJ1-4 | TRBD1 | TRBV6-5 | CASRPGGGEKLFF | TGTGCCAGCCGCCCAGGGGGTGGTGAAAAACTGTTTTTT
TRBJ1-6 | TRBD1 | TRBV19 | CASSIARDRGDSPLHF | TGTGCCAGTAGTATAGCCCGGGACAGGGGGGATTCACCCCTCCACTTT
TRBJ2-7 | TRBD1 | TRBV19 | CASSMGQGLPYEQYF | TGTGCCAGTAGTATGGGACAGGGGTTACCCTACGAGCAGTACTTC
TRBJ2-7 | . | TRBV29-1 | CSAKEGQDEQYF | TGCAGCGCTAAGGAGGGCCAGGACGAGCAGTACTTC
TRBJ2-7 | TRBD2 | TRBV5-1 | CASSPPQREGPEQYF | TGCGCCAGCAGCCCCCCTCAGCGGGAGGGTCCCGAGCAGTACTTC
TRBJ2-7 | . | TRBV7-9 | CASSLGGREQYF | TGTGCCAGCAGCTTAGGGGGGCGCGAGCAGTACTTC
TRBJ2-2 | . | TRBV19 | CASSRGLPDTGELFF | TGTGCCAGTAGTAGAGGACTCCCGGACACCGGGGAGCTGTTTTTT
TRBJ1-6 | . | TRBV7-2 | CASSPEGGNSPLHF | TGTGCCAGCAGCCCAGAGGGGGGGAATTCACCCCTCCACTTT
TRBJ2-5 | . | TRBV5-1 | CASSLETGTQYF | TGCGCCAGCAGCTTGGAGACGGGGACCCAGTACTTC
TRBJ1-5 | . | TRBV2 | CASSLGPNQPQHF | TGTGCCAGCAGTCTCGGTCCTAATCAGCCCCAGCATTTT
TRBJ2-3 | TRBD2 | TRBV7-9 | CASSLRAGDLPDTQYF | TGTGCCAGCAGCTTAAGGGCGGGAGACTTACCAGATACGCAGTATTTT
TRBJ2-7 | . | TRBV14 | CASSQYGGVYEQYF | TGTGCCAGCAGCCAATACGGAGGGGTCTACGAGCAGTACTTC
TRBJ2-7 | TRBD2 | TRBV7-2 | CASGLALNRYEQYF | TGTGCCAGCGGACTAGCCCTAAACCGGTACGAGCAGTACTTC
TRBJ2-7 | . | TRBV5-4 | CASSLVSPVSSYEQYF | TGTGCCAGCAGCTTGGTATCGCCGGTAAGCTCCTACGAGCAGTACTTC
TRBJ2-7 | . | TRBV27 | CASSFVGGLSYEQYF | TGTGCCAGCAGTTTTGTTGGCGGCCTCTCCTACGAGCAGTACTTC
TRBJ2-2 | TRBD1 | TRBV6-5 | CASRIQGFGELFF | TGTGCCAGCAGGATACAGGGGTTCGGGGAGCTGTTTTTT
TRBJ1-2 | . | TRBV5-6 | CASTPAGGYGYTF | TGTGCCAGCACCCCGGCGGGCGGCTATGGCTACACCTTC
TRBJ1-4 | . | TRBV6-5 | CASSTLGASNEKLFF | TGTGCCAGCAGTACCCTAGGGGCGTCTAATGAAAAACTGTTTTTT
TRBJ2-2 | . | TRBV5-1 | CASSPLSLTTAGELFF | TGCGCCAGCAGCCCCCTATCACTAACTACCGCCGGGGAGCTGTTTTTT
TRBJ1-1 | TRBD1 | TRBV5-6 | CASSLQGPGTEAFF | TGTGCCAGCAGCTTACAGGGGCCGGGCACTGAAGCTTTCTTT
TRBJ2-7 | TRBD2 | TRBV19 | CASSISGRAEYEQYF | TGTGCCAGTAGTATTAGCGGGAGGGCCGAGTACGAGCAGTACTTC
TRBJ2-3 | . | TRBV5-4 | CASSLALSAGIPPRDTQYF | TGTGCCAGCAGCTTGGCCTTGTCGGCGGGTATCCCCCCACGAGATACGCAGTATTTT
TRBJ2-2 | TRBD1 | TRBV2 | CAGTGEVTGELFF | TGTGCCGGTACAGGGGAAGTCACCGGGGAGCTGTTTTTT
TRBJ1-1 | . | TRBV6-5 | CASSYTREGAEAFF | TGTGCCAGCAGTTACACCAGGGAGGGGGCTGAAGCTTTCTTT
TRBJ2-7 | . | TRBV25-1 | CASSERDTVYEQYF | TGTGCCAGCAGTGAACGGGACACGGTCTACGAGCAGTACTTC
TRBJ2-1 | TRBD2 | TRBV25-1 | CASSEAGGFHNEQFF | TGTGCCAGCAGTGAAGCGGGAGGGTTCCACAATGAGCAGTTCTTC
TRBJ1-5 | TRBD1 | TRBV5-5 | CASSLNRGQPQHF | TGTGCCAGCAGCCTAAACAGGGGTCAGCCCCAGCATTTT
TRBJ2-7 | TRBD2 | TRBV7-8 | CASSSAGGRQSEQYF | TGTGCCAGCAGCTCGGCTGGCGGGAGACAGTCCGAGCAGTACTTC
TRBJ1-6 | TRBD1 | TRBV19 | CASSIGQGNSPLHF | TGTGCCAGTAGTATCGGACAGGGGAATTCACCCCTCCACTTT
TRBJ2-1 | TRBD2 | TRBV6-1 | CASSELLAGTYNEQFF | TGTGCCAGCAGTGAACTCCTAGCGGGGACCTACAATGAGCAGTTCTTC
TRBJ1-2 | . | TRBV15 | CATSRTTGTNGYTF | TGTGCCACCAGCCGCACCACAGGTACCAATGGCTACACCTTC